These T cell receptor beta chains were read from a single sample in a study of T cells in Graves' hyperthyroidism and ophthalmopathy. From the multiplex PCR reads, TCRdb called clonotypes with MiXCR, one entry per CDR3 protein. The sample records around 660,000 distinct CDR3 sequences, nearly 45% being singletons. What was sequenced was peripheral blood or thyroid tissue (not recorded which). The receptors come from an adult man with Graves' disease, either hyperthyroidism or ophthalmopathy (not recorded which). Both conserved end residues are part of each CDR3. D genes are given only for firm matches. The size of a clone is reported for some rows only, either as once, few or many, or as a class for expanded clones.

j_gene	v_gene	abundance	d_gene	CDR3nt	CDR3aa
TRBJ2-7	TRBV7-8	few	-	TGTGCCAGCAGCCCCCCAGGACCGACCCGATCCTACGAGCAGTACTTC	CASSPPGPTRSYEQYF
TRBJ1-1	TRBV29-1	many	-	TGCAGCGCCCAACAGGGTCGGAGCACTGAAGCTTTCTTT	CSAQQGRSTEAFF
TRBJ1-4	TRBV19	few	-	TGTGCCAGTAGTATAAAGGGGATGAAGAAACTGTTTTTT	CASSIKGMKKLFF
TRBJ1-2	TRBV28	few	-	TGTGCCAGCTGGGACGGGTATGGCTACACCTTC	CASWDGYGYTF
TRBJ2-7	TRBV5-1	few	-	TGCGCCAGCAGCCCGCTTACAGGGTCTTTCTACGAGCAGTACTTC	CASSPLTGSFYEQYF
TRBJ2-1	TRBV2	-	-	TGTGCCATCAGTGAGTTCGGGTTATCCTCCGATGAGCAGTTCTTC	CAISEFGLSSDEQFF
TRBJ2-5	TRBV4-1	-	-	TGCGCCAGCAGCCAAGACAGGGGGGCCCAAGAGACCCAGTACTTC	CASSQDRGAQETQYF
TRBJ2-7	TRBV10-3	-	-	TGTGCCATCAGGGAAATGTACAGATCCTACGAGCAGTACTTC	CAIREMYRSYEQYF
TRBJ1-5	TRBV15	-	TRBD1	TGTGCCACCAGCAGAGACAGGGGGCCGTCCAGGCCCCAGCATTTT	CATSRDRGPSRPQHF
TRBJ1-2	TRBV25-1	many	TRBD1	TGTGCCAGCAGTCCAAAGACAGGGTTCGGCTATGGCTACACCTTC	CASSPKTGFGYGYTF